Sequencing of this T cell receptor beta chain was carried out in a study of cytomegalovirus exposure and HLA in healthy donors. A note on this clone: What it binds is unknown.

Study findings and constraints: In a later analysis, the majority of CMV-associated beta chains seemingly showed HLA restriction.

Researchers ran the PCR with 60 Vbeta and 13 Jbeta primers. Measured with immunoSEQ multiplex PCR; TCRdb has only the in-frame clones, and not every one. The repertoire includes more than 140,000 clones, more than 60% of them detected once, and over 3% sits in the top ten. Sequenced sample: PBMCs. The source of this sequence is a man between 35 and 55 years old in good health and CMV-seronegative.

The chain's CDR3 is CASSLFIAQPGLAGEVIAKNIQYF. The CDR3 nucleotides are TGTGCCAGCAGTTTATTCATTGCCCAACCCGGACTAGCGGGGGAGGTGATAGCCAAAAACATTCAGTACTTC. V usage is TRBV27 and J usage is TRBJ2-4, with 13 bases that match TRBD2. V gave up 1 base and J gave up 0 bases; unmatched junction bases: 21. There are 24 residues in the CDR3. Germline V CDR1 and CDR2: MNHEY, SMNVEV (reference sequence).